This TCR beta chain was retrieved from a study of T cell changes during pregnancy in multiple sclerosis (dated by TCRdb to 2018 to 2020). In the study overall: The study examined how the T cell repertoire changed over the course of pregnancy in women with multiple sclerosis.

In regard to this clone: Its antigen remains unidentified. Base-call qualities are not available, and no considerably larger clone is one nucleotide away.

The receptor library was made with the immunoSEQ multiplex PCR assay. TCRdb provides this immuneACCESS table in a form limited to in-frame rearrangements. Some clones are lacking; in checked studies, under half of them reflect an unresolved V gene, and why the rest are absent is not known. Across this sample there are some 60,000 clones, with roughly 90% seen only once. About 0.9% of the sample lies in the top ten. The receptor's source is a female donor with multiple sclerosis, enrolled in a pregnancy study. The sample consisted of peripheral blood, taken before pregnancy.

In nucleotide form, the sequence is TGTGCCAGCAGTGAAAGGGACAGGGTTTCCTACGAGCAGTACTTC. Its translation reads: CASSERDRVSYEQYF. The chain uses TRBV25-1 and TRBJ2-7, with 9 bases aligning to TRBD1. Per the germline V gene, MGHDK is the CDR1 and SYGVNS is the CDR2. The CDR3 sequence holds 15 residues, the cysteine and phenylalanine included. The only DNA kept is the CDR3, 45 bases in frame from the first base. After removal of 2 bases from V and 1 base from J, the junction retains 3 bases not matched to a gene.